This T cell receptor beta chain was documented in a study of blood T cell repertoires in COVID-19. Turning to the study itself: Samples taken during acute and convalescent COVID-19 were collected in the United States, Italy and Spain.

In the study's own analysis: Reference gene primer amplification in the assay estimated nucleated cell counts. Assay: immunoSEQ multiplex PCR; the TCRdb copy retains only in-frame clones and omits some. Clone size and the V and J calls come from that table; the DNA yielded D and trimming. The sample has 96,000 or so clones, roughly 90% seen once. Germline trimming cut 3 bases from V and 5 bases from J; bases unmatched to any gene: 11. CDR3 size: 17 residues. Germline CDR1 and CDR2: SEHNR and FQNEAQ (reference sequence). Specimen: peripheral blood. The V gene is TRBV7-9, the J gene TRBJ2-5; TRBD2 matches 11 bases. This clonotype was obtained from a man aged 55 to 70 with acute or convalescent COVID-19. The CDR3 region is CASSFGTSGTREETQYF. CDR3 DNA sequence: TGTGCCAGCAGCTTTGGGACTAGCGGAACAAGGGAGGAGACCCAGTACTTC.